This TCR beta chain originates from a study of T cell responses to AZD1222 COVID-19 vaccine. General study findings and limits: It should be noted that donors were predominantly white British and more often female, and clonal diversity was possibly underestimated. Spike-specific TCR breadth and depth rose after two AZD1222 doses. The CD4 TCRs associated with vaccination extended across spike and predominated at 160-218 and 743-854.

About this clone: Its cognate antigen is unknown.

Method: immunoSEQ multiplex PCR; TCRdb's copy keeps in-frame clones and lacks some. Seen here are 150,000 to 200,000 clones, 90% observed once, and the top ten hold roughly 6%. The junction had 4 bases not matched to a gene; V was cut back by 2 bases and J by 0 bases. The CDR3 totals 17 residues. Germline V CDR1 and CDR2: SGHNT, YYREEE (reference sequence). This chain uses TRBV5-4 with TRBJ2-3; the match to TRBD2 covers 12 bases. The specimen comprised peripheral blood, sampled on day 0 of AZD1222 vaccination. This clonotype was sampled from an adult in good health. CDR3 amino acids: CASSLRLAGGSTDTQYF. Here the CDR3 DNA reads TGTGCCAGCAGCTTACGGCTAGCGGGAGGGAGCACAGATACGCAGTATTTT.